Each of the 22 T cell receptor beta chains below was sequenced from the same sample in a study of blood T cell repertoires in COVID-19. This table comes from immunoSEQ multiplex PCR, and its TCRdb copy is limited to in-frame clones, with some not included. Of about 180,000 clones listed, around three quarters are singletons. Material for sequencing was peripheral blood. These receptors all come from a man between 65 and 85 years old with active or convalescent COVID-19.

The chain joins TRBV5-1 to TRBJ2-7; 8 nucleotides line up with TRBD1. From germline, CDR1 is SGHRS and CDR2 YFSETQ. CDR3 size: 15 residues. V trimming: 1 base; J trimming: 3 bases; junction bases outside the gene matches: 6. The CDR3: CASSLQGALYYEQYF. Here the CDR3 DNA reads TGCGCCAGCAGCTTGCAGGGGGCCCTCTACTACGAGCAGTACTTC.

The sample holds one count of this clone. V usage is TRBV28 and J usage is TRBJ1-2; possible D gene TRBD1, 5 bases. The CDR3 runs 16 residues. V lost 6 bases to trimming and J lost 3 bases, with 20 bases between them. From germline, CDR1 is MDHEN and CDR2 SYDVKM. The CDR3 here is CASSVMGPWDYYGYTF. CDR3 bases: TGTGCCAGCAGCGTGATGGGGCCCTGGGATTACTATGGCTACACCTTC.

This clone was observed a few times. The CDR3 DNA follows: TGTGCCAGCAGTTCTCCGGGACTAGCGGGTTACGAGCAGTACTTC. Translation: CASSSPGLAGYEQYF. The V gene is TRBV6-6, the J gene TRBJ2-7, with 12 bases lining up with TRBD2. Trimming at V came to 4 bases and at J to 4 bases, leaving 5 bases not matched to a gene. Looked up from germline, CDR1 is MNHNY and CDR2 is SVGAGI (reference sequence). CDR3 length: 15 residues.

The chain combines TRBV28 with TRBJ1-5, with a weak D call TRBD1 (5 bases). Germline CDR1 reads MDHEN; CDR2 reads SYDVKM. This CDR3 is 13 amino acids long. Deletions cut 5 bases from V and 4 bases from J, with 9 bases between. The chain's CDR3 is CASSPGGNQPQHF. The CDR3 nucleotides are TGTGCCAGCAGTCCCGGGGGTAATCAGCCCCAGCATTTT. Combining the CDR3 with reference TRBV28 and TRBJ1-5 gives the whole variable domain DVKVTQSSRYLVKRTGEKVFLECVQDMDHENMFWYRQDPGLGLRLIYFSYDVKMKEKGDIPEGYSVSREKKERFSLILESASTNQTSMYLCASSPGGNQPQHFGDGTRLSIL.

The genes are TRBV5-8 and TRBJ1-1, with D perhaps TRBD1 (5 bases). This CDR3 has 12 residues. Trimming shortened V by 4 bases and J by 5 bases, and 9 bases separated the two germline ends. Germline CDR1 is SGHTS and CDR2 is YDEGEE. The chain's CDR3 is CASSPGGTEAFF. The CDR3, as DNA: TGTGCCAGCAGCCCCGGGGGGACTGAAGCTTTCTTT.

The J gene is TRBJ2-3, the V gene TRBV5-1; TRBD2 agrees at 13 bases. The CDR3 extends over 19 amino acids. J lost 0 bases, V lost 3 bases, and 10 bases had no gene match. Germline loops: CDR1 SGHRS, CDR2 YFSETQ. CDR3 loop: CASSYWGLAGRASTDTQYF. CDR3 sequence (DNA): TGCGCCAGCAGCTACTGGGGACTAGCGGGACGTGCTAGCACAGATACGCAGTATTTT.

The gene calls are TRBV6-5 and TRBJ2-7; 13 nucleotides align to TRBD2. The length of the CDR3 is 16 residues. In germline, CDR1 is MNHEY, CDR2 SVGAGI. V lost 4 bases, J lost 3 bases, and 6 bases stayed unmatched. CDR3 sequence (DNA): TGTGCCAGCAGTTTACTAGCGGGGGGGCCCAACTACGAGCAGTACTTC. Translated, it gives CASSLLAGGPNYEQYF.

This chain links TRBV19 with TRBJ2-7, with D possibly matching TRBD2 (5 bases). V lost 4 bases and J lost 6, with 16 bases in between. CDR3 length: 14 amino acids. CDR1 and CDR2 from the germline V gene are LNHDA and SQIVND (reference sequence). CDR3 nucleotides: TGTGCCAGTAGTACCCGGACGCGGAGCGGCGAGCAGTACTTC. It translates to CASSTRTRSGEQYF. Drawing the rest from reference TRBV19 and TRBJ2-7, the complete variable domain is DGGITQSPKYLFRKEGQNVTLSCEQNLNHDAMYWYRQDPGQGLRLIYYSQIVNDFQKGDIAEGYSVSREKKESFPLTVTSAQKNPTAFYLCASSTRTRSGEQYFGPGTRLTVT.

The V call is TRBV28, the J call TRBJ2-1, with D possibly TRBD2 on 6 matching bases. The CDR3 consists of 16 residues. Germline V gene sequence: CDR1 MDHEN, CDR2 SYDVKM. Deletions cut 6 bases from V and 0 bases from J, with 15 bases between. CDR3 in amino acids: CASRPYSGSSYNEQFF. The CDR3 bases are TGTGCCAGCAGACCCTATAGCGGAAGCTCCTACAATGAGCAGTTCTTC.

The rearrangement joins TRBV5-4 to TRBJ1-3; 8 bases fit TRBD1. Germline CDR1 SGHNT, CDR2 YYREEE (reference sequence). This CDR3 has 14 residues. Germline trimming cut 4 bases from V and 4 bases from J; bases unmatched to any gene: 4. For the CDR3, the DNA is TGTGCCAGCAGCGAGACAGGGGCGGGAAACACCATATATTTT. This gives the protein CASSETGAGNTIYF.

The V and J genes are TRBV7-6 and TRBJ1-6, with a tentative D call TRBD1 (5 bases). The CDR3 is made up of 17 amino acids. Germline lookup yields CDR1 SGHVS and CDR2 FNYEAQ. Trimming removed 1 base from V and 9 bases from J, with 19 bases in between. CDR3 protein: CASSLDGGRGWSSPLHF. Here the CDR3 DNA reads TGTGCCAGCAGCTTAGATGGTGGGAGGGGCTGGAGTTCACCCCTCCACTTT.

V and J are TRBV7-9 and TRBJ2-7; tentative D call: TRBD1 (6 bases). Trimming took 4 bases from V and 3 from J, leaving 16 bases between them. Germline CDR1 is SEHNR and CDR2 is FQNEAQ (reference sequence). The CDR3 is 15 amino acids. Written as DNA, the CDR3 is TGTGCCAGCAGCTCGTCACAGGGATTCCTCTACGAGCAGTACTTC. It specifies CASSSSQGFLYEQYF.

This chain uses TRBV19 with TRBJ1-1; 7 bases are a match to TRBD1. The CDR3 is 15 amino acids. V trimming: 6 bases; J trimming: 4 bases; junction bases outside the gene matches: 11. Germline V gene lookup returns CDR1 LNHDA and CDR2 SQIVND (reference sequence). The CDR3 sequence is CASSSGGRSVTEAFF. In nucleotides, the CDR3 is TGTGCCAGTAGCTCAGGGGGGAGAAGCGTCACTGAAGCTTTCTTT.

The J gene is TRBJ2-7, the V gene TRBV4-2; D is uncertain. This CDR3 region has 15 residues. Per germline, CDR1 LGHNA and CDR2 YNFKEQ. V was clipped by 1 base and J by 4 bases, with 14 bases between them. The CDR3 nucleotides are TGTGCCAGCAGCCAAGCGCCGCGTGATCTATACGAGCAGTACTTC. This gives the protein CASSQAPRDLYEQYF.

CDR3 in DNA: TGTGCCAGTAACTCGCTGTCCGGGATACGCTCTGGGGCCAACGTCCTGACTTTC. It specifies CASNSLSGIRSGANVLTF. The chain is built from TRBV19 and TRBJ2-6; possibly TRBD2 for D (5 bases). Germline-derived CDR1 and CDR2 are LNHDA and SQIVND (reference sequence). V dropped 7 bases and J dropped 0 bases, with 19 bases sitting between them. This CDR3 is built from 18 residues. The full variable domain, completed using reference TRBV19 and TRBJ2-6, is DGGITQSPKYLFRKEGQNVTLSCEQNLNHDAMYWYRQDPGQGLRLIYYSQIVNDFQKGDIAEGYSVSREKKESFPLTVTSAQKNPTAFYLCASNSLSGIRSGANVLTFGAGSRLTVL.

The chain couples TRBV2 to TRBJ1-6, with a possible D match to TRBD1 (6 bases). Germline-derived CDR1 and CDR2 are SNHLY and FYNNEI. This CDR3 contains 13 residues. V was clipped by 7 bases and J by 10 bases, with 14 bases between them. This chain's CDR3 is CASNPDSDSPLHF. The CDR3 bases are TGTGCCAGCAATCCGGACAGCGACTCACCCCTCCACTTT.

This chain joins TRBV6-2 or TRBV6-3 and TRBJ2-3; 9 bases are a match to TRBD2. J lost 6 bases, V lost 5 bases, and 6 bases had no gene match. CDR3 length equals 14 residues. The V gene's germline CDR1 is MNHEY and CDR2 SVGEGT. CDR3 protein: CASSRSGRPDTQYF. The CDR3 nucleotides are TGTGCCAGCAGTCGAAGCGGGAGGCCCGATACGCAGTATTTT.

The chain employs TRBV29-1 and TRBJ1-1; 9 bases are shared with TRBD1. CDR1 and CDR2 (germline): SQVTM, ANQGSEA. This CDR3 comprises 13 residues. Germline trimming cut 7 bases from V and 5 bases from J; bases unmatched to any gene: 8. In DNA form, the CDR3 reads TGCAGCGCCATCCGGGACAGGGAGACTGAAGCTTTCTTT. This sequence encodes CSAIRDRETEAFF.

V gene TRBV5-1 combines with J gene TRBJ2-7, with TRBD1 identical over 7 bases. This CDR3 is 15 amino acids long. V dropped 2 bases and J dropped 0; count of bases not matched to a gene: 5. Germline V CDR1 and CDR2: SGHRS, YFSETQ. CDR3 protein: CASSFGTAHSYEQYF. DNA of the CDR3: TGCGCCAGCAGCTTCGGGACAGCCCACTCCTACGAGCAGTACTTC.

The V call is TRBV3-1 (or the pseudogene TRBV3-2), the J call TRBJ1-5; no clear D. Looked up from germline, CDR1 is LGHDT and CDR2 is YNNKEL (reference sequence). Deletions cut 1 base from V and 5 bases from J, with 6 bases between. This CDR3 has 13 residues. CDR3 sequence reads: CASSQVGDQPQHF. CDR3 DNA sequence: TGTGCCAGCAGCCAAGTAGGAGATCAGCCCCAGCATTTT.

The chain carries TRBV5-8 and TRBJ1-4; D is possibly TRBD1 (5 bases). Looked up from germline, CDR1 is SGHTS and CDR2 is YDEGEE. Trimming took off 6 bases at V and 7 bases at J, with 16 bases between the two ends. CDR3 size: 14 residues. The CDR3 protein is CASTRGGRREKLFF. Written as DNA, the CDR3 is TGTGCCAGCACCCGGGGGGGGAGGCGTGAAAAACTGTTTTTT.

The rearrangement uses TRBV19 and TRBJ1-5; D perhaps matches TRBD1 (5 bases). The CDR3 extends over 13 amino acids. The ends were cut back, 10 bases at V and 11 bases at J, with 21 bases in the middle. Germline lookup yields CDR1 LNHDA and CDR2 SQIVND (reference sequence). CDR3 in DNA: TGTGCCACCCGGACGGGGACTTATGGGGCCCAGCATTTT. This sequence encodes CATRTGTYGAQHF.